These 19 T cell receptor beta chains originate from one sample sequenced in a study of blood T cell repertoires in COVID-19. The method was immunoSEQ multiplex PCR; TCRdb's version includes in-frame clones alone and lacks a portion of them. The table has 210,000 or so clones, roughly 87% seen once; the top ten hold 1.9%. The sample taken for sequencing was peripheral blood. Source of these receptors: a middle-aged man with active or convalescent COVID-19.

V usage is TRBV24-1 and J usage is TRBJ1-5; 8 positions agree with TRBD1. From germline, CDR1 is KGHDR and CDR2 SFDVKD. The CDR3 contains 15 residues. With 3 bases clipped from V and 3 bases from J, the junction kept 3 bases outside the gene matches. The DNA for the CDR3 is TGTGCCACCAGTGATCGACAGGGGTACAATCAGCCCCAGCATTTT. This translates into CATSDRQGYNQPQHF.

The chain uses TRBV9 and TRBJ1-2; D not resolved. The CDR3 spans 14 residues. Trimming removed 0 bases from V and 6 bases from J, with 12 bases in between. Germline CDR1 is SGDLS and CDR2 is YYNGEE. The CDR3 DNA follows: TGTGCCAGCAGCGTAGAAACAGCACGACATGGCTACACCTTC. It is translated as CASSVETARHGYTF.

This clone was detected a few times. This chain uses TRBV28 with TRBJ2-7, with D possibly matching TRBD2 (5 bases). V was trimmed by 8 bases and J by 5 bases, leaving 28 bases between them. Germline CDR1 reads MDHEN; CDR2 reads SYDVKM. The length of the CDR3 is 17 residues. As DNA, the CDR3 is TGTGCCAGCCTGGGAGTAAGTTCCGACGCTGATCGCCACGAGCAGTACTTC. Its translation: CASLGVSSDADRHEQYF. The full variable domain, in which reference TRBV28 and TRBJ2-7 provide the parts outside the CDR3, is DVKVTQSSRYLVKRTGEKVFLECVQDMDHENMFWYRQDPGLGLRLIYFSYDVKMKEKGDIPEGYSVSREKKERFSLILESASTNQTSMYLCASLGVSSDADRHEQYFGPGTRLTVT.

V is TRBV6-5 and J is TRBJ1-2; no clear D gene. Germline V lookup: CDR1 MNHEY, CDR2 SVGAGI. V was clipped by 7 bases and J by 9 bases, with 18 bases between them. CDR3 length: 13 amino acids. The CDR3 bases are TGTGCCAGCACCCCCGATTTGACTGGAAGCTACACCTTC. Translating it yields CASTPDLTGSYTF.

CDR3 protein: CASSSLDRGFYEQFF. DNA for the CDR3: TGTGCCAGCAGCTCACTGGACAGGGGGTTCTATGAGCAGTTCTTC. The V gene is TRBV5-6, the J gene TRBJ2-1; 10 bases line up with TRBD1. Per the germline V gene, CDR1 is SGHDT and CDR2 is YYEEEE. The CDR3 covers 15 residues. V shed 3 bases, J shed 8 bases, and the junction held 8 bases outside the gene matches.

The chain uses TRBV4-1 and TRBJ2-1; 13 bases line up with TRBD2. The V gene end was trimmed by 3 bases and the J gene end by 5 bases; junction bases not matched to a gene: 4. Germline V gene sequence: CDR1 MGHRA, CDR2 YSYEKL. The CDR3 has 16 residues. CDR3 DNA sequence: TGCGCCAGCAGCCATGGACTAGCGGGGGATCACAATGAGCAGTTCTTC. It specifies CASSHGLAGDHNEQFF.

This chain joins TRBV28 and TRBJ1-5, with D perhaps TRBD1 (6 bases). The CDR3 is made up of 17 amino acids. Germline V CDR1 and CDR2: MDHEN, SYDVKM. The V and J ends lost 8 bases and 4 bases respectively, with 24 bases between them. The CDR3 region is CASGHRNRWGRNQPQHF. In nucleotides, the CDR3 is TGTGCCAGCGGACACCGAAATAGGTGGGGGCGGAATCAGCCCCAGCATTTT.

This chain joins TRBV29-1 and TRBJ1-2; 11 bases align to TRBD1. V lost 2 bases and J lost 7; bases outside the gene matches: 6. The CDR3 has 14 amino acids. Germline V gene sequence: CDR1 SQVTM, CDR2 ANQGSEA. The CDR3 region is CSVERTGGVGGYTF. For the CDR3, the DNA is TGCAGCGTTGAACGGACAGGGGGCGTGGGTGGCTACACCTTC.

The CDR3 loop is CASSEWDRGYTEAFF. For the CDR3, the DNA is TGTGCCAGCAGTGAATGGGACAGGGGTTACACTGAAGCTTTCTTT. V usage is TRBV6-1 and J usage is TRBJ1-1, with 10 bases lining up with TRBD1. The V gene end was trimmed by 2 bases and the J gene end by 3 bases; junction bases not matched to a gene: 3. Germline CDR1 MNHNS, CDR2 SASEGT. CDR3 length: 15 amino acids.

The V and J genes are TRBV29-1 and TRBJ1-1; maybe TRBD1 (6 bases). The V end lost 7 bases, the J end lost 2 bases, and 11 bases lay between the germline ends. The CDR3 spans 12 residues. Germline CDR1 reads SQVTM; CDR2 reads ANQGSEA. CDR3 in amino acids: CSARQVNTEAFF. The DNA of the CDR3 is TGCAGCGCCAGACAGGTTAACACTGAAGCTTTCTTT.

This rearrangement joins TRBV27 to TRBJ2-4; 10 nucleotides line up with TRBD2. This CDR3 contains 15 residues. Germline V gene sequence: CDR1 MNHEY, CDR2 SMNVEV (reference sequence). V gave up 0 bases and J gave up 9 bases; unmatched junction bases: 5. The CDR3 protein is CASSLSSGGAGIQYF. In DNA form, the CDR3 reads TGTGCCAGCAGTTTATCCAGCGGGGGGGCCGGCATTCAGTACTTC.

V and J are TRBV6-2 or TRBV6-3 and TRBJ1-1; the D is unclear. Germline lookup yields CDR1 MNHEY and CDR2 SVGEGT. V shed 0 bases and J shed 3 bases, with 11 bases lying between them. This CDR3 spans 15 amino acids. The CDR3 is CASSYSIPRDTEAFF. In DNA, the CDR3 is TGTGCCAGCAGTTACTCGATCCCGAGGGACACTGAAGCTTTCTTT.

This clone has just one count. The chain combines TRBV28 with TRBJ2-1; 7 bases agree with TRBD2. This CDR3 has 18 residues. Looked up from germline, CDR1 is MDHEN and CDR2 is SYDVKM. V trimming: 7 bases; J trimming: 10 bases; junction bases outside the gene matches: 25. CDR3 region: CASNSREAQRYQPWEQFF. CDR3 sequence (DNA): TGTGCCAGCAACTCCCGGGAGGCCCAGCGGTACCAACCTTGGGAGCAGTTCTTC.

V gene TRBV28 combines with J gene TRBJ1-2, with no clear D. This CDR3 contains 13 residues. Germline V gives CDR1 MDHEN, CDR2 SYDVKM. V was shortened by 8 bases and J by 7 bases, with 17 bases between the two germline ends. CDR3: CASGAGGLGGYTF. The DNA of the CDR3 is TGTGCCAGCGGCGCCGGAGGGCTCGGTGGCTACACCTTC.

In nucleotides, the CDR3 is TGTGCCAGCAGCGTAGTAGGGACAGGGGGCAACATTCAGTACTTC. Translating it yields CASSVVGTGGNIQYF. The chain combines TRBV9 with TRBJ2-4; 12 bases agree with TRBD1. Germline CDR1 SGDLS, CDR2 YYNGEE. This CDR3 is built from 15 residues. V shed 0 bases, J shed 7 bases, and the junction held 2 bases outside the gene matches. Full variable domain (rest looked up from reference TRBV9 and TRBJ2-4): DSGVTQTPKHLITATGQRVTLRCSPRSGDLSVYWYQQSLDQGLQFLIQYYNGEERAKGNILERFSAQQFPDLHSELNLSSLELGDSALYFCASSVVGTGGNIQYFGAGTRLSVL.

The chain is built from TRBV28 and TRBJ2-1, with 9 bases matching TRBD2. This CDR3 has 16 amino acids. Trimming removed 4 bases from V and 7 bases from J; junction bases left unmatched: 11. Germline V gene lookup returns CDR1 MDHEN and CDR2 SYDVKM. The CDR3 here is CASSSPGTSISNEQFF. The DNA of the CDR3 is TGTGCCAGCAGTTCCCCCGGGACTAGCATTTCAAATGAGCAGTTCTTC.

V and J are TRBV9 and TRBJ1-3; D gene unclear. V was pared by 0 bases and J by 3 bases, with 10 bases between. Looked up from germline, CDR1 is SGDLS and CDR2 is YYNGEE. The length of the CDR3 is 15 residues. This CDR3 reads CASSVGGMNGNTIYF. Written as DNA, the CDR3 is TGTGCCAGCAGCGTAGGAGGGATGAATGGAAACACCATATATTTT. The full variable domain, its missing parts supplied by reference TRBV9 and TRBJ1-3, is DSGVTQTPKHLITATGQRVTLRCSPRSGDLSVYWYQQSLDQGLQFLIQYYNGEERAKGNILERFSAQQFPDLHSELNLSSLELGDSALYFCASSVGGMNGNTIYFGEGSWLTVV.

This clone has just one count. The chain combines TRBV27 with TRBJ1-1, with D tentatively TRBD1 (5 bases). V lost 5 bases and J lost 5, with 15 bases in between. Germline V gives CDR1 MNHEY, CDR2 SMNVEV (reference sequence). The CDR3 totals 14 residues. The DNA for the CDR3 is TGTGCCAGCAGTGGGGGAGAGGGACTGACTGAAGCTTTCTTT. It encodes CASSGGEGLTEAFF.

Points on this clone: One junction end does not reproduce the germline sequence, and a read error may be involved. V is TRBV5-5 and J is TRBJ1-2, with 8 bases matching TRBD1. Germline CDR1 SGHKS, CDR2 YYEKEE (reference sequence). The CDR3 sequence is 15 residues long. The CDR3 DNA sequence: TGTGCCAGCAGCTTGGAGGGACAGGACTCCTATCGCTACACCTTC. Amino acids: CASSLEGQDSYRYTF.